The 21 T cell receptor beta chains reported below all come from one sample, sequenced in a study of blood T cell repertoires in COVID-19. The assay was immunoSEQ multiplex PCR, and TCRdb's table has in-frame clones only and misses some. Among nearly 300,000 clones listed, about nine tenths were seen once. The sequencing sample was made of PBMCs or T cells enriched from blood (not recorded which). The receptors stem from a woman between 50 and 59 years old who had been exposed to COVID-19.

The rearrangement links TRBV5-1 to TRBJ2-4; 8 bases match TRBD1. V was pared by 4 bases and J by 6 bases, with 9 bases of the junction left unmatched. CDR1 and CDR2 from the germline V gene are SGHRS and YFSETQ. The CDR3 totals 15 residues. In nucleotides, the CDR3 is TGCGCCAGCAGCCCCACCAGGGGGCAAGTAAACATTCAGTACTTC. Amino acid sequence: CASSPTRGQVNIQYF.

The chain has TRBV21-1 and TRBJ2-3; the table's D call, TRBD2, has no DNA check behind it. TRBV21-1 counts as a pseudogene. The CDR3 sequence is 16 residues long. As DNA, the CDR3 is TGTGCCAGCAGCAAAGGGGATAGCGGGGGCACAGATACGCAGTATTTT. Encoded protein: CASSKGDSGGTDTQYF.

CDR3 amino acids: CASISRRGSSYNEQFF. CDR3 DNA: TGTGCCAGCATCTCCCGGCGGGGAAGCTCCTACAATGAGCAGTTCTTC. The rearrangement joins TRBV7-2 to TRBJ2-1; TRBD2 is a possible D gene (6 bases). V lost 7 bases and J lost 0, with 16 bases in between. The CDR3 has 16 amino acids. The germline V gene encodes CDR1 SGHTA and CDR2 FQGNSA.

The V and J genes are TRBV19 and TRBJ2-2, with a possible D match to TRBD2 (5 bases). CDR1 and CDR2 from the germline V gene are LNHDA and SQIVND (reference sequence). This CDR3 is 16 amino acids long. V lost 1 base, J lost 0 bases, and 9 bases lay in between. Here the CDR3 reads CASSIVRGSNTGELFF. The CDR3 nucleotides are TGTGCCAGTAGTATAGTTCGGGGATCGAACACCGGGGAGCTGTTTTTT.

The chain is built from TRBV29-1 and TRBJ1-2, with TRBD1 matching over 8 bases. CDR3 length: 12 residues. With 3 bases clipped from V and 4 bases from J, the junction kept 1 base outside the gene matches. Germline V CDR1 and CDR2: SQVTM, ANQGSEA. CDR3 protein: CSVEDRAYGYTF. The CDR3 nucleotides read TGCAGCGTTGAGGACAGGGCCTATGGCTACACCTTC.

The genes are TRBV5-6 and TRBJ1-1; D not certain. Germline V gene data show CDR1 as SGHDT and CDR2 as YYEEEE. Trimming left V 2 bases short and J 0 bases short, with 11 bases between. This CDR3 comprises 15 residues. The CDR3 here is CASSFKVGLNTEAFF. The CDR3 DNA reads TGTGCCAGCAGCTTCAAGGTCGGGTTGAACACTGAAGCTTTCTTT.

The rearrangement joins TRBV5-5 to TRBJ2-7; TRBD2 matches 8 bases. The germline gives CDR1 SGHKS, CDR2 YYEKEE (reference sequence). J was trimmed by 2 bases and V by 4 bases; bases with no gene match: 8. CDR3 length: 15 residues. The CDR3 here is CASSRRGGETYEQYF. The CDR3 DNA sequence: TGTGCCAGCAGCCGCCGGGGGGGCGAGACCTACGAGCAGTACTTC.

The V call is TRBV5-8, the J call TRBJ2-3, with TRBD2 matching over 8 bases. Germline V gene data show CDR1 as SGHTS and CDR2 as YDEGEE. V lost 0 bases to trimming and J lost 0 bases; unmatched junction nucleotides: 3. The CDR3 is made up of 16 amino acids. The CDR3 DNA is TGTGCCAGCAGCTTGGGCGGGAGGTCTAGCACAGATACGCAGTATTTT. Translation: CASSLGGRSSTDTQYF.

The chain combines TRBV5-4 with TRBJ1-4; D not resolved. CDR3 size: 14 residues. The V end lost 2 bases, the J end lost 4 bases, and 9 bases lay between the germline ends. The germline CDR1 and CDR2 sequences are SGHNT and YYREEE (reference sequence). CDR3 protein: CASSLWAGNEKLFF. The CDR3 region has the DNA TGTGCCAGCAGCTTATGGGCTGGTAATGAAAAACTGTTTTTT.

V gene TRBV20-1 combines with J gene TRBJ1-1; no clear D gene. Trimming took 3 bases from V and 1 from J, leaving 9 bases between them. The CDR3 sequence is 13 residues long. The germline V gene has CDR1 DFQATT and CDR2 SNEGSKA (reference sequence). The CDR3 region is CSASEGPNTEAFF. The DNA of the CDR3 is TGCAGTGCTAGTGAGGGCCCGAACACTGAAGCTTTCTTT.

The chain employs TRBV4-1 and TRBJ1-5; weak D call: TRBD1 (6 bases). Germline values: CDR1 MGHRA, CDR2 YSYEKL. The CDR3 covers 14 residues. V lost 3 bases and J lost 7, with 13 bases in between. CDR3 nucleotide sequence: TGCGCCAGCAGCCAGACCTCAGGGGAACAGCCCCAGCATTTT. Its translation is CASSQTSGEQPQHF.

The chain employs TRBV14 and TRBJ2-7, with 12 bases matching TRBD1. The CDR3 spans 15 residues. V gave up 3 bases and J gave up 4 bases; unmatched junction bases: 4. Germline V CDR1 and CDR2: SGHDN, FVKESK. CDR3 amino acids: CASSQGQGAFYEQYF. CDR3 coding DNA: TGTGCCAGCAGCCAGGGACAGGGGGCTTTTTACGAGCAGTACTTC.

V is TRBV5-8 and J is TRBJ2-4; D call uncertain. CDR1 and CDR2 (germline): SGHTS, YDEGEE. This CDR3 is built from 15 residues. V lost 4 bases to trimming and J lost 0 bases, with 11 bases between them. The CDR3 sequence is CASSPPGLAKNIQYF. CDR3 sequence (DNA): TGTGCCAGCAGCCCCCCCGGGTTAGCCAAAAACATTCAGTACTTC.

V gene TRBV20-1 combines with J gene TRBJ1-2; a possible D gene is TRBD1 (6 bases). Germline V CDR1 and CDR2: DFQATT, SNEGSKA (reference sequence). Deletions cut 3 bases from V and 7 bases from J, with 18 bases between. This CDR3 spans 14 amino acids. Written as DNA, the CDR3 is TGCAGTGCTAGTACGGCAGACAGGAGAGGTGGCTACACCTTC. Encoded protein: CSASTADRRGGYTF.

The chain carries TRBV19 and TRBJ1-2; TRBD1 aligns across 9 bases. The CDR3 totals 12 residues. With 7 bases clipped from V and 5 bases from J, the junction kept 2 bases outside the gene matches. Germline values: CDR1 LNHDA, CDR2 SQIVND (reference sequence). The CDR3 DNA reads TGTGCCAGTAAAGGACAGGGGTATGGCTACACCTTC. Encoded protein: CASKGQGYGYTF.

This sequence joins TRBV5-1 and TRBJ2-3; 11 positions agree with TRBD2. The germline V gene has CDR1 SGHRS and CDR2 YFSETQ. The CDR3 covers 15 residues. J lost 3 bases, V lost 6 bases, and 6 bases had no gene match. Here the CDR3 reads CASTHTSGGTDTQYF. The CDR3, as DNA: TGCGCCAGCACCCACACTAGCGGGGGAACAGATACGCAGTATTTT.

This sequence joins TRBV24-1 and TRBJ2-2; TRBD2 might be the D (6 bases). V was trimmed by 10 bases and J by 0 bases, leaving 8 bases between them. The CDR3 is 13 residues long. CDR1 is KGHDR and CDR2 is SFDVKD in the germline V gene. CDR3 region: CATGGTNTGELFF. In nucleotides, the CDR3 is TGTGCCACGGGGGGTACGAACACCGGGGAGCTGTTTTTT.

V usage is TRBV29-1 and J usage is TRBJ2-5, with D possibly being TRBD1 (6 bases). V was trimmed by 7 bases and J by 5 bases, leaving 14 bases between them. The germline CDR1 and CDR2 sequences are SQVTM and ANQGSEA. CDR3 length equals 12 residues. The CDR3 protein is CSELTGMETQYF. DNA for the CDR3: TGCAGCGAACTCACAGGGATGGAGACCCAGTACTTC.

The rearrangement joins TRBV5-4 to TRBJ1-1, with D maybe TRBD1 (6 bases). Germline CDR1 reads SGHNT; CDR2 reads YYREEE (reference sequence). V lost 4 bases, J lost 5 bases, and 15 bases lay in between. The CDR3 consists of 14 residues. The CDR3 sequence: CASSLQGQSTEAFF. CDR3 DNA: TGTGCCAGCAGCCTGCAGGGGCAGAGTACTGAAGCTTTCTTT. Using reference TRBV5-4 and TRBJ1-1 for the parts outside the CDR3, the full variable domain is ETGVTQSPTHLIKTRGQQVTLRCSSQSGHNTVSWYQQALGQGPQFIFQYYREEENGRGNFPPRFSGLQFPNYSSELNVNALELDDSALYLCASSLQGQSTEAFFGQGTRLTVV.

To note about this clone: An end of the junction does not agree with germline; a read error may underlie this. The chain recombines TRBV5-8 with TRBJ2-1; D may be TRBD2 (6 bases). Germline V gene sequence: CDR1 SGHTS, CDR2 YDEGEE. The length of the CDR3 is 13 residues. CDR3 bases: TGTGCCAGCAGTTTGGGACTTCACAATGAGCAGTTCTTC. It yields the protein CASSLGLHNEQFF.

CDR3 in amino acids: CARADRGQETQYF. The CDR3 nucleotides are TGTGCCAGAGCCGACAGGGGCCAAGAGACCCAGTACTTC. V is TRBV5-3 and J is TRBJ2-5, with 8 bases aligning to TRBD1. TRBV5-3 is an ORF for which the function is uncertain. The V and J ends lost 7 bases and 1 base, in that order; junction bases with no gene match: 3. The CDR3 covers 13 residues.